This T cell receptor beta chain comes out of a study of T cells after yellow fever vaccination. This clonotype showed up just a few times. MiXCR was run by TCRdb on the 5' RACE reads, yielding one entry per CDR3 protein. The sample has 400,000 or so distinct CDR3 sequences, about 17% seen once. Germline-derived CDR1 and CDR2 are DFQATT and SNEGSKA (reference sequence). The CDR3 sequence is 13 residues long. Trimming took off 6 bases at V and 0 bases at J, with 9 bases between the two ends. The V and J genes are TRBV20-1 and TRBJ2-1; TRBD2 might be the D (5 bases). This receptor was taken from a man between 18 and 35 years old who received the YFV17D yellow fever vaccine. The starting material was PBMCs, obtained before the yellow fever booster vaccination. The CDR3 coding sequence is TGCAGTGCGGGAGAGTCCTCCTACAATGAGCAGTTCTTC. Encoded protein: CSAGESSYNEQFF.